There are a few counts of the clone carrying this TCR beta chain. Its antigen is unidentified. The data derive from a study of blood T cells in healthy people across ages. Researchers collected ten milliliters of peripheral blood from every single donor. Combining a sample-barcoded 5' primer with a J-beta primer mix, a second PCR ran for about 7 to 11 cycles. TCRdb analysed the 5' RACE reads with MiXCR anew, one entry per CDR3 protein. The sample has about 800,000 distinct CDR3 sequences; 55% to 75% are singletons. Overall study results and limits: Investigators treated diversity estimates from one million T cells as underestimates.

The CDR3 has 16 amino acids. The chain is built from TRBV21-1 and TRBJ2-7; TRBD2 is taken as the D call from the table, unchecked against the DNA. TRBV21-1 is a documented pseudogene. Sample: blood. The receptor was derived from a man aged 25 to 45 in good health. The CDR3 protein is CASSKDRPWKDYEQYF. In DNA form, the CDR3 reads TGTGCCAGCAGCAAAGATAGGCCCTGGAAGGACTACGAGCAGTACTTC.